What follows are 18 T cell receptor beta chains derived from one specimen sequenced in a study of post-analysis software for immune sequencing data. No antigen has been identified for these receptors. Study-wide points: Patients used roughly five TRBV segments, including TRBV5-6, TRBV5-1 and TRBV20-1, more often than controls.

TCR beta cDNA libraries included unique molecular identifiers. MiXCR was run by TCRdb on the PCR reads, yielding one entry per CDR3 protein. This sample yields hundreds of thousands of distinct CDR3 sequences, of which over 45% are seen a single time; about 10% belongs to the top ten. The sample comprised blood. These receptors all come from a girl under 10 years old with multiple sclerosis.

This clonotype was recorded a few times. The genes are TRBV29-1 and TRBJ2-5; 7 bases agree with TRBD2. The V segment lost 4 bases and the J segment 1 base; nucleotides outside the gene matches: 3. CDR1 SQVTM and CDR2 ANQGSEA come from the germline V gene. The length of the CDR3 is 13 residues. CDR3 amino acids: CSVARGSQETQYF. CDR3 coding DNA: TGCAGCGTTGCGCGGGGGAGCCAAGAGACCCAGTACTTC.

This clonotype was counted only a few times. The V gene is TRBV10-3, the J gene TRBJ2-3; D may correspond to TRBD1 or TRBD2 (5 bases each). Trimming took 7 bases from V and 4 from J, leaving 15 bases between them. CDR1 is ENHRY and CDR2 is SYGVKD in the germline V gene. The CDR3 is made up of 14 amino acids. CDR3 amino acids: CAIKGPNQADTQYF. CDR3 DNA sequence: TGTGCCATCAAGGGACCGAACCAGGCAGATACGCAGTATTTT.

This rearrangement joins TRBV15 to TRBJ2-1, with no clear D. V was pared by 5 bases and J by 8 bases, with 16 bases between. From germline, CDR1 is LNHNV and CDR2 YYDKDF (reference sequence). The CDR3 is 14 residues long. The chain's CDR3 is CATSPSRTRDEQFF. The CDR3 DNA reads TGTGCCACCAGCCCGTCAAGGACCCGGGATGAGCAGTTCTTC.

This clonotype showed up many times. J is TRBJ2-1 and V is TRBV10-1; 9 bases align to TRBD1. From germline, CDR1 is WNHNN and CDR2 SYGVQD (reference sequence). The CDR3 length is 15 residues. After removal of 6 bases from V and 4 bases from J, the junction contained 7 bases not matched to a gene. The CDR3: CASSPGTGRYNEQFF. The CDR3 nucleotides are TGCGCCAGCAGCCCCGGGACAGGGCGTTACAATGAGCAGTTCTTC.

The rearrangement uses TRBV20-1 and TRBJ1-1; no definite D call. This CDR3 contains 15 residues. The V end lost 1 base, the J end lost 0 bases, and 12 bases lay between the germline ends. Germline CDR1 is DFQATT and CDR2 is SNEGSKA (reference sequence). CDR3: CSARGAAALNTEAFF. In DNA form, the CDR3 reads TGCAGTGCTAGAGGTGCCGCAGCCTTGAACACTGAAGCTTTCTTT.

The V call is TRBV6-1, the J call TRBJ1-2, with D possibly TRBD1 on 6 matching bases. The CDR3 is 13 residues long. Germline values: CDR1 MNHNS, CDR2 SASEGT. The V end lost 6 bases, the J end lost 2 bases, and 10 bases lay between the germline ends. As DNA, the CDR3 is TGTGCCAGCAGACAGGGCTTAAACTATGGCTACACCTTC. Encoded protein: CASRQGLNYGYTF.

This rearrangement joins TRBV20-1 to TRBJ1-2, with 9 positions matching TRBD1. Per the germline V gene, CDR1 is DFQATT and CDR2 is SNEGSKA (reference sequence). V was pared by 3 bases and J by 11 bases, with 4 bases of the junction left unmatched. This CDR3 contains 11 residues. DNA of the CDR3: TGCAGTGCTAGGGGGACAGGGAGGTACACCTTC. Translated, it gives CSARGTGRYTF.

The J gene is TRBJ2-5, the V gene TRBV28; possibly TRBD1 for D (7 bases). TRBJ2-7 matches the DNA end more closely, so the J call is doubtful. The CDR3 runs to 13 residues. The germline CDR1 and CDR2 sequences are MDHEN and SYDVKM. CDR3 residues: CASRATGTCEQYF. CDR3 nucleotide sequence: TGTGCCAGCAGGGCGACAGGGACTTGCGAGCAGTACTTC.

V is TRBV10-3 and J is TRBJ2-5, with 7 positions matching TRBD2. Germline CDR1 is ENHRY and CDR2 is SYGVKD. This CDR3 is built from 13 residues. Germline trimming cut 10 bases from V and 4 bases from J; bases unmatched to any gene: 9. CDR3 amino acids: CATGLDVGETQYF. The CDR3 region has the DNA TGTGCCACCGGACTAGACGTAGGAGAGACCCAGTACTTC.

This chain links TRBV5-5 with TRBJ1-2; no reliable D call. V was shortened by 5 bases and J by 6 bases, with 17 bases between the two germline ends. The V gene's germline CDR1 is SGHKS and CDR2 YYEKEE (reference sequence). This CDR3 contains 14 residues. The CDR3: CASRGVSRGDGYTF. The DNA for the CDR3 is TGTGCCAGCAGGGGAGTTAGCCGCGGCGATGGCTACACCTTC.

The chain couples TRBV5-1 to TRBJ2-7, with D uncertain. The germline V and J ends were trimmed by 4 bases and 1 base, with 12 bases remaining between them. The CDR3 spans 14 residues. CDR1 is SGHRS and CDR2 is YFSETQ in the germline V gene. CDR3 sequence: CASSQPGSSYEQYF. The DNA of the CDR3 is TGCGCCAGCAGCCAGCCCGGGTCATCCTACGAGCAGTACTTC.

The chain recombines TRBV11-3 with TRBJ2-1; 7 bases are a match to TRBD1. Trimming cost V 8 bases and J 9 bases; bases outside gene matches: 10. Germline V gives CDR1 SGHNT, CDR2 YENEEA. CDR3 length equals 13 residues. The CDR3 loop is CASAILQGTEQFF. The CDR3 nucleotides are TGTGCCAGCGCAATCCTACAGGGGACTGAGCAGTTCTTC.

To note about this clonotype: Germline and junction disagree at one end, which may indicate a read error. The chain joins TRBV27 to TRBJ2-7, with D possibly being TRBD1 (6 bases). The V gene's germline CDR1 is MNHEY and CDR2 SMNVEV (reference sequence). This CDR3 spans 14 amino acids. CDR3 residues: CASSMGHRRYEQDF. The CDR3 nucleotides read TGTGCCAGCAGTATGGGACATAGGCGCTACGAGCAGGACTTC.

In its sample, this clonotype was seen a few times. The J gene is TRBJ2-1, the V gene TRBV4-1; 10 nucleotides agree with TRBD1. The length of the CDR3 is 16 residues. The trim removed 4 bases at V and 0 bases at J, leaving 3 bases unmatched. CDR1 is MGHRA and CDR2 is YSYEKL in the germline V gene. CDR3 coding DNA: TGCGCCAGCAGCCTCGGGACAGGGGACTCCTACAATGAGCAGTTCTTC. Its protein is CASSLGTGDSYNEQFF.

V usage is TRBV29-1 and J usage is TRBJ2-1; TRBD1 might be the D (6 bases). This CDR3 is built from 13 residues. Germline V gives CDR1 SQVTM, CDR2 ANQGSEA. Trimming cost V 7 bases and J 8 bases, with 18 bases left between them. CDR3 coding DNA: TGCAGCGGTGGGGGCGGGTTCGTCGATGAGCAGTTCTTC. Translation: CSGGGGFVDEQFF.

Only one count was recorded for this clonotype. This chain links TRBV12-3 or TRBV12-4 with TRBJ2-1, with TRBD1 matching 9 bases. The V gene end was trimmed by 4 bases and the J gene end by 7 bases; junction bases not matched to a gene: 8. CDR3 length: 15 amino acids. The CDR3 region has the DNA TGTGCCAGCAGTTACGGACAGGGGCAAGAAAATGAGCAGTTCTTC. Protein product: CASSYGQGQENEQFF.

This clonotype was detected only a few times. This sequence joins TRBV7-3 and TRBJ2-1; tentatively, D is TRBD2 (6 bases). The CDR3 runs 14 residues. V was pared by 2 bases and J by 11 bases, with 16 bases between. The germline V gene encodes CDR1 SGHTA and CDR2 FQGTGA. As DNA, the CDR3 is TGTGCCAGCAGCTTAGGGGACTCCGATGACAAGCAGTTCTTC. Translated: CASSLGDSDDKQFF.

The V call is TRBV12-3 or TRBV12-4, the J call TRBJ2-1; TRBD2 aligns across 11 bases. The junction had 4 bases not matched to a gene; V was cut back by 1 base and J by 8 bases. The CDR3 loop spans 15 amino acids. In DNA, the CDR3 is TGTGCCAGCAGTTTAGATAGCGGGGGGGTGGATGAGCAGTTCTTC. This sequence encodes CASSLDSGGVDEQFF.